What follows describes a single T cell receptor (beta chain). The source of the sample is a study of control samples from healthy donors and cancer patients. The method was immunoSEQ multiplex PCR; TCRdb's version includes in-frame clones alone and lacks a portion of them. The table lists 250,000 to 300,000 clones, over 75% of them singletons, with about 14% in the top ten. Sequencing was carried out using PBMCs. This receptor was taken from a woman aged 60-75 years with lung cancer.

CDR3 nucleotide sequence: TGTGCCAGCAGCTTAGTAAAGGGCCCTGAAGCTTTCTTT. Encoded protein: CASSLVKGPEAFF. The rearrangement joins TRBV7-8 to TRBJ1-1; D unresolved. This CDR3 region has 13 residues. Germline CDR1 SGHVS, CDR2 FQNEAQ. Trimming stripped 1 base from V and 6 bases from J, with 9 bases between.